A single sample is the source of the 8 T cell receptor beta chains below, sequenced in a study of CD8 T cells in Susac syndrome. Reverse transcription of roughly 0.45 to 1 ug RNA was performed with random hexamers. MiXCR was run by TCRdb on the immunoSEQ multiplex PCR reads, yielding one entry per CDR3 protein. The data contain about 160,000 distinct CDR3 sequences, about 93% of them singletons. Material: CD4+ T cells from PBMCs. These receptors originate from a human donor in good health.

The CDR3 sequence: CASSPGLAAGRTTDTQYF. CDR3 DNA: TGTGCCAGCAGCCCGGGACTAGCGGCCGGGCGGACCACAGATACGCAGTATTTT. This chain connects TRBV7-2 to TRBJ2-3, with TRBD2 identical over 11 bases. This CDR3 is 18 amino acids long. V was pared by 5 bases and J by 2 bases, with 12 bases of the junction left unmatched. In germline, CDR1 is SGHTA, CDR2 FQGNSA.

A single count supports this clonotype. The rearrangement joins TRBV9 to TRBJ1-1; D unresolved. Trimming removed 0 bases from V and 1 base from J, with 13 bases in between. The CDR3 length is 16 residues. Per germline, CDR1 SGDLS and CDR2 YYNGEE. The CDR3 spells CASSVGGTASNTEAFF. The CDR3 DNA is TGTGCCAGCAGCGTAGGAGGCACAGCGTCGAACACTGAAGCTTTCTTT.

In this sample, this clonotype turned up once. The CDR3 bases are TGTGCCAGCAGCTTTGGTTCCTCGGGTGGGGAAAAACTGTTTTTT. Translating it yields CASSFGSSGGEKLFF. This chain connects TRBV7-2 to TRBJ1-4; D not certain. With 3 bases removed from V and 8 bases from J, the gap between germline ends came to 16 bases. Per the germline V gene, CDR1 is SGHTA and CDR2 is FQGNSA. The CDR3 extends over 15 amino acids.

The chain combines TRBV23-1 with TRBJ1-5; no clear D. Being an ORF, TRBV23-1 has a function that is uncertain. The V end lost 2 bases, the J end lost 0 bases, and 14 bases lay between the germline ends. The CDR3 spans 17 residues. The CDR3 reads CASSQAVTHHSNQPQHF. CDR3 coding DNA: TGCGCCAGCAGTCAAGCCGTCACGCACCATAGCAATCAGCCCCAGCATTTT.

CDR3 amino acids: CAWRVSGANVLTF. The CDR3 DNA reads TGTGCCTGGAGAGTCTCTGGGGCCAACGTCCTGACTTTC. This chain uses TRBV30 with TRBJ2-6; the D is unclear. CDR1 is GTSNPN, CDR2 SVGIG, per germline (reference sequence). Trimming pared 3 bases from V and 0 bases from J, leaving 3 bases between. This CDR3 spans 13 amino acids.

This clonotype was found once. The chain couples TRBV19 to TRBJ2-7, with 8 bases fitting TRBD1. J gave up 7 bases and V 2 bases, and 7 bases lay outside the gene matches. CDR1 LNHDA and CDR2 SQIVND come from the germline V gene (reference sequence). The CDR3 spans 14 residues. The CDR3 sequence is CASSIQGASGEQYF. For the CDR3, the DNA is TGTGCCAGTAGTATACAGGGGGCTTCGGGTGAGCAGTACTTC.

A few counts support this clonotype. One end of the junction is discordant with germline, which a read error may explain. The chain couples TRBV5-1 to TRBJ1-1; D call uncertain. The CDR3 has 14 residues. Germline CDR1 and CDR2: SGHRS and YFSETQ. CDR3 DNA sequence: TGTGCCAGCAGCCGGGATCGGGGGAACACTGAAGCTTTCTTT. This translates into CASSRDRGNTEAFF.

This chain joins TRBV7-2 and TRBJ1-5; D is uncertain. CDR3 length: 15 amino acids. V was shortened by 1 base and J by 0 bases, with 7 bases between the two germline ends. Germline V lookup: CDR1 SGHTA, CDR2 FQGNSA. In nucleotides, the CDR3 is TGTGCCAGCAGCTTAGTCGGCAATAGCAATCAGCCCCAGCATTTT. It encodes CASSLVGNSNQPQHF.